Sequencing of this TCR beta chain was carried out in a study of blood T cell repertoires in COVID-19. Study as a whole: The United States, Italy and Spain provided the acute and convalescent COVID-19 samples. PBMCs, B-cell-depleted T cells, or T cells provided the cDNA or gDNA that made up the material.

In the original processing: The assay estimated nucleated cells by amplifying reference gene primers. TCRdb's copy holds only in-frame clones and misses some; the assay was immunoSEQ multiplex PCR. V and J calls plus clone size are reproduced from that table; the DNA served to infer D and trimming. The sample has fewer than 150,000 clones, roughly 71% seen once. The germline CDR1 and CDR2 sequences are SGHTA and FQGNSA. The ends lost 0 bases at V and 1 base at J; junction bases unmatched: 5. The CDR3 contains 17 residues. The gene calls are TRBV7-2 and TRBJ2-5, with 10 bases identical to TRBD2. This clonotype originated in an elderly man with acute or convalescent COVID-19. Material for sequencing was peripheral blood. The CDR3 reads CASSLAFASGGQETQYF. For the CDR3, the DNA is TGTGCCAGCAGCTTAGCTTTCGCTAGCGGGGGCCAAGAGACCCAGTACTTC.